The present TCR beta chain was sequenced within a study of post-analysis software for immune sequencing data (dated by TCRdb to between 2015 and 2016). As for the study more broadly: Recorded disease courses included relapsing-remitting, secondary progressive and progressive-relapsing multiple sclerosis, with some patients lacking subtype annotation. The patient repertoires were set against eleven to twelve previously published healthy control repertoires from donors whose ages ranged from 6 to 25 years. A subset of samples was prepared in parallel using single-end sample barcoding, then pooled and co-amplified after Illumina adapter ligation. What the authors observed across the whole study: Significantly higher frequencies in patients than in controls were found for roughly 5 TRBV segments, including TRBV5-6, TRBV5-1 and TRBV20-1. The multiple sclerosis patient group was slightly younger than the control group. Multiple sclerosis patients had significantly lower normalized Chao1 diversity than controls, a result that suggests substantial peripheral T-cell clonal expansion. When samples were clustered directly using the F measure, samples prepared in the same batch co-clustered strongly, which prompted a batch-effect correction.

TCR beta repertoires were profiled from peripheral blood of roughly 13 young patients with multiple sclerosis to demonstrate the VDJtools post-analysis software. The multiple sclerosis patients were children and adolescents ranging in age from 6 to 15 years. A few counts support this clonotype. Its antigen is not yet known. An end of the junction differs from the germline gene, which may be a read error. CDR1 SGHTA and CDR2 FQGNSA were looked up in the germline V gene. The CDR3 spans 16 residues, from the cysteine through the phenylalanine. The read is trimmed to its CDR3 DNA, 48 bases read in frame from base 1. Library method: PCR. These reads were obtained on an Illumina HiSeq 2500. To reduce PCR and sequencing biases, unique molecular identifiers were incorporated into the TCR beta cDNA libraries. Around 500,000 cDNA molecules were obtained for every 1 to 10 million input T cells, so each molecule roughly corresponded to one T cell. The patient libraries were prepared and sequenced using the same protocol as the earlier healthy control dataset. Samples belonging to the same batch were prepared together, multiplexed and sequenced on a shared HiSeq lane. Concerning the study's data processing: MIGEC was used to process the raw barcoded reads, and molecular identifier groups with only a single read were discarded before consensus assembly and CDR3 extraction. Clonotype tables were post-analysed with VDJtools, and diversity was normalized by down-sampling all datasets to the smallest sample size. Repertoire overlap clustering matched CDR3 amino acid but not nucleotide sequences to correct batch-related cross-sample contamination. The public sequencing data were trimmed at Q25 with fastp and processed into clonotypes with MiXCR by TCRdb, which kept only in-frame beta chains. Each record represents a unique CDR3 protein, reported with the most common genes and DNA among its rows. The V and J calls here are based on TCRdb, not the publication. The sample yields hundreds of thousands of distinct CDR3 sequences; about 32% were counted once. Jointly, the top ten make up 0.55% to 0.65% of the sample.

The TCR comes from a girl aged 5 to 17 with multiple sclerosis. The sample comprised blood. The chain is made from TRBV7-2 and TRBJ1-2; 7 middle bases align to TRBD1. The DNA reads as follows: TGTGCCAGCATCTTAGTAGCCGGGGACAGCAACTATGGCTACACCTTC. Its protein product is CASILVAGDSNYGYTF.